The TCR beta chain described here comes from a study of human T cells and chemical hapten exposure. Unique molecular identifiers were linked by the library to individual cDNA molecules. TCRdb re-called the RACE reads through MiXCR, storing one row per CDR3 protein. The sample shows about 90,000 distinct CDR3 sequences, roughly 8.5% of them seen only once. Noted time point: pre-sensitization, week 0. This sample's treatment: therapeutic diphenylcyclopropenone sensitization with weekly scalp DPC. It was from unfractionated whole blood that total RNA was extracted. Concerning this clonotype: The antigen is not known. Possible read error: a much larger clone is one base away.

The CDR3 is made up of 13 amino acids. CDR1 MDHEN and CDR2 SYDVKM come from the germline V gene. Whole-study results and caveats: TCRs exceeding a frequency of 1 in 1000 stayed unchanged under DPC sensitization.

The sequencing used whole blood, collected in connection with sensitization to the hapten diphenylcyclopropenone (DPC). The clonotype originates from a middle-aged man with alopecia areata. Some clones in this sample may be carry-over from other donors' samples. V and J are TRBV28 and TRBJ1-2, with unresolved D. The CDR3 nucleotides read TGTGCCAGCCAGGACGGCCGAAACTATGGCTACGCCTTC. This codes for CASQDGRNYGYAF.